Described below is a single TCR beta chain sequence and its context. Its antigen is still unknown. This specimen comes from a study of T cell responses to AZD1222 COVID-19 vaccine. Whole-study findings and limits: Variant regions that are unmutated are reportedly the target of nearly half of spike-specific TCRs. At baseline, just 6 or 7 AZD1222 recipients tested seropositive. Spike-specific TCR breadth and depth both grew after two AZD1222 doses.

This CDR3 region has 15 residues. Trimming took off 3 bases at V and 8 bases at J, with 14 bases between the two ends. Germline CDR1 SGHNT, CDR2 YENEEA. Method: immunoSEQ multiplex PCR; TCRdb's copy keeps in-frame clones and lacks some. The repertoire has approximately 140,000 clones, approximately 90% of them found once; the top ten carry roughly 2.8%. The chain carries TRBV11-3 and TRBJ1-6, with D possibly TRBD1 on 5 matching bases. Sequences were derived from peripheral blood, sampled on day 0 of AZD1222 vaccination. The TCR originated in an adult in good health. The CDR3: CASSLSGGGHSPLHF. In nucleotides, the CDR3 is TGTGCCAGCAGCTTGTCCGGGGGAGGTCATTCACCCCTCCACTTT. The full variable domain, with the rest looked up from reference TRBV11-3 and TRBJ1-6, is EAGVVQSPRYKIIEKKQPVAFWCNPISGHNTLYWYLQNLGQGPELLIRYENEEAVDDSQLPKDRFSAERLKGVDSTLKIQPAELGDSAVYLCASSLSGGGHSPLHFGNGTRLTVT.